The next 18 T cell receptor beta chains were all read from a single sample in a study of T cell responses to AZD1222 COVID-19 vaccine. This table comes from immunoSEQ multiplex PCR, and its TCRdb copy is limited to in-frame clones, with some not included. The sample contains about 270,000 clones, 90% to 95% of which appear only once. The material was peripheral blood, obtained 28 days after the second AZD1222 dose. The receptor set was obtained from an adult who received the AZD1222 COVID-19 vaccine.

The chain couples TRBV7-2 to TRBJ2-7, with 10 positions matching TRBD2. This CDR3 has 14 amino acids. Germline V gene data show CDR1 as SGHTA and CDR2 as FQGNSA. V was clipped by 7 bases and J by 5 bases; unmatched bases: 8. CDR3 coding DNA: TGTGCCAGCACAACCCAGCGGGGGGGTCACGAGCAGTACTTC. Its translation: CASTTQRGGHEQYF.

The CDR3 nucleotides are TGTGCCAGCAGCGCAACAGGGATCTATGGCTACACCTTC. Protein sequence: CASSATGIYGYTF. V usage is TRBV9 and J usage is TRBJ1-2, with a possible D match to TRBD1 (6 bases). The CDR3 runs 13 residues. In germline, CDR1 is SGDLS, CDR2 YYNGEE. The ends were cut back, 3 bases at V and 4 bases at J, with 10 bases in the middle. The complete variable domain, with remaining parts taken from reference TRBV9 and TRBJ1-2, reads DSGVTQTPKHLITATGQRVTLRCSPRSGDLSVYWYQQSLDQGLQFLIQYYNGEERAKGNILERFSAQQFPDLHSELNLSSLELGDSALYFCASSATGIYGYTFGSGTRLTVV.

This clone was detected once. The chain couples TRBV28 to TRBJ2-7, with D tentatively TRBD1 or TRBD2 (6 bases each). CDR3 length: 14 amino acids. The V and J ends lost 3 bases and 2 bases respectively, with 11 bases between them. The germline gives CDR1 MDHEN, CDR2 SYDVKM. CDR3 residues: CASSLGGSAYEQYF. DNA for the CDR3: TGTGCCAGCAGTTTGGGGGGCTCTGCCTACGAGCAGTACTTC.

This clone was seen a handful of times. This chain uses TRBV9 with TRBJ1-2; D may be TRBD1 (5 bases). The germline V and J ends were trimmed by 0 bases and 2 bases, with 11 bases remaining between them. The CDR3 is made up of 15 amino acids. CDR1 and CDR2 from the germline V gene are SGDLS and YYNGEE. CDR3 loop: CASSVVPGPNYGYTF. For the CDR3, the DNA is TGTGCCAGCAGCGTAGTCCCGGGGCCAAACTATGGCTACACCTTC.

The rearrangement joins TRBV7-2 to TRBJ2-7; 11 nucleotides align to TRBD2. Per germline, CDR1 SGHTA and CDR2 FQGNSA. This CDR3 is 16 amino acids long. V trimming: 5 bases; J trimming: 7 bases; junction bases outside the gene matches: 13. CDR3 loop: CASSPSRTSGSGEQYF. In nucleotides, the CDR3 is TGTGCCAGCAGCCCATCACGGACTAGCGGGTCTGGTGAGCAGTACTTC.

CDR3 in amino acids: CASSLQYEQFF. The CDR3 DNA follows: TGTGCCAGCAGCTTACAGTATGAGCAGTTCTTC. V usage is TRBV3-1 (or the pseudogene TRBV3-2) and J usage is TRBJ2-1, with D unclear. CDR1 LGHDT and CDR2 YNNKEL come from the germline V gene (reference sequence). The CDR3 length is 11 residues. V was trimmed by 5 bases and J by 8 bases, leaving 7 bases between them.

The chain uses TRBV6-5 and TRBJ2-7; D possibly corresponds to TRBD1 (5 bases). The CDR3 contains 14 residues. Per germline, CDR1 MNHEY and CDR2 SVGAGI. Trimming cost V 0 bases and J 10 bases, with 16 bases left between them. This chain's CDR3 is CASSYSGRGPKQYF. CDR3 bases: TGTGCCAGCAGTTACTCCGGAAGGGGCCCGAAACAGTACTTC.

The genes are TRBV4-2 and TRBJ1-4; the D is unclear. CDR1 is LGHNA, CDR2 YNFKEQ, per germline. Trimming took off 0 bases at V and 3 bases at J, with 14 bases between the two ends. The CDR3 runs 17 residues. Here the CDR3 reads CASSQDSGPGANEKLFF. The CDR3 region has the DNA TGTGCCAGCAGCCAAGACTCCGGGCCGGGTGCTAATGAAAAACTGTTTTTT.

This chain links TRBV5-1 with TRBJ1-3; D is unresolved. The CDR3 runs 14 residues. CDR1 and CDR2 from the germline V gene are SGHRS and YFSETQ. V was trimmed by 0 bases and J by 6 bases, leaving 10 bases between them. The CDR3 DNA reads TGCGCCAGCAGCTTGGGGACTCTGGAAAACACCATATATTTT. Translation gives CASSLGTLENTIYF.

The CDR3 DNA reads as TGTGCCAGCAGCCGAACTAGTTACCAGCAGTTCTTC. This sequence encodes CASSRTSYQQFF. This sequence joins TRBV11-2 and TRBJ2-1; possible D gene TRBD2, 5 bases. Germline V CDR1 and CDR2: SGHAT, FQNNGV. V lost 5 bases, J lost 11 bases, and 13 bases lay in between. The CDR3 has 12 amino acids.

This clone was counted a single time. The CDR3 spells CASSQDHQETQYF. DNA of the CDR3: TGTGCCAGCAGCCAAGATCACCAAGAGACCCAGTACTTC. This chain links TRBV4-2 with TRBJ2-5; no reliable D call. Per germline, CDR1 LGHNA and CDR2 YNFKEQ. The CDR3 is made up of 13 amino acids. Trimming shortened V by 0 bases and J by 0 bases, and 2 bases separated the two germline ends.

This clone has just one count. CDR3 coding DNA: TGTGCCAGCAGTCCTGGTATGGGGGATCGAAGCGAGCAGTACTTC. It yields the protein CASSPGMGDRSEQYF. The rearrangement links TRBV6-6 to TRBJ2-7; D is perhaps TRBD1 or TRBD2 (5 bases each). Germline V gene sequence: CDR1 MNHNY, CDR2 SVGAGI (reference sequence). The V end was cut by 5 bases, the J end by 6 bases, with 20 bases between. This CDR3 has 15 amino acids.

J is TRBJ2-7 and V is TRBV28, with TRBD1 identical over 7 bases. This CDR3 is 11 amino acids long. J gave up 12 bases and V 6 bases, and 8 bases lay outside the gene matches. Germline CDR1 is MDHEN and CDR2 is SYDVKM. CDR3 region: CASRISTGWYF. DNA for the CDR3: TGTGCCAGCAGGATTTCGACAGGGTGGTACTTC.

V gene TRBV3-1 (or the pseudogene TRBV3-2) combines with J gene TRBJ1-2; unclear D gene. From germline, CDR1 is LGHDT and CDR2 YNNKEL (reference sequence). The CDR3 spans 13 residues. Trimming shortened V by 3 bases and J by 7 bases, and 12 bases separated the two germline ends. As DNA, the CDR3 is TGTGCCAGCAGCCACGAGACGGGTGGTGGCTACACCTTC. Translated: CASSHETGGGYTF.

The rearrangement links TRBV20-1 to TRBJ1-2; TRBD1 might be the D (6 bases). The V end was cut by 6 bases, the J end by 1 base, with 15 bases between. This CDR3 has 14 residues. Germline loops: CDR1 DFQATT, CDR2 SNEGSKA (reference sequence). The CDR3, as DNA: TGCAGTGCAAGTCGGGTAGGGGGTAACTATGGCTACACCTTC. This translates into CSASRVGGNYGYTF.

This chain uses TRBV2 with TRBJ2-7, with D maybe TRBD1 (7 bases). The V gene lost 2 bases and the J gene lost 6 bases, with 11 bases spanning the gap. CDR3 length: 13 amino acids. From germline, CDR1 is SNHLY and CDR2 FYNNEI. Written as DNA, the CDR3 is TGTGCCAGCAGTGAAAACAGGGGAGGCGAGCAGTACTTC. Amino acid sequence: CASSENRGGEQYF.

The genes are TRBV6-5 and TRBJ2-5, with TRBD2 matching over 13 bases. The germline V gene has CDR1 MNHEY and CDR2 SVGAGI. The CDR3 loop spans 15 amino acids. Trimming at V came to 7 bases and at J to 5 bases, leaving 7 bases not matched to a gene. CDR3 nucleotides: TGTGCCAGCACGGAGGGACTAGCGGGGTCCGAGACCCAGTACTTC. Its translation is CASTEGLAGSETQYF.

The table lists this clone with a few counts. The CDR3 region has the DNA TGTGCCAGCAGCCGGGCTCGCGCAGGTACCCCTGAAGCTTTCTTT. Translated, it gives CASSRARAGTPEAFF. The genes are TRBV7-9 and TRBJ1-1; D is unresolved. Germline V gene lookup returns CDR1 SEHNR and CDR2 FQNEAQ (reference sequence). V lost 5 bases and J lost 6, with 19 bases in between. CDR3 length: 15 amino acids.